The 10 T cell receptor beta chains below all came from one sample that was sequenced in a study of regulatory dendritic cells for organ transplantation. Assay: immunoSEQ multiplex PCR; the TCRdb copy retains only in-frame clones and omits some. In the table there are 30,000 to 40,000 clones, roughly 89% of which are singletons. The material sequenced was naive CD4+ T cells from blood. Indicated subset: CD45RA+ naive T cells. These TCRs come from a human donor in good health.

The rearrangement joins TRBV11-3 to TRBJ2-2; D is possibly TRBD2 (7 bases). V lost 0 bases, J lost 6 bases, and 11 bases lay in between. This CDR3 contains 15 residues. In germline, CDR1 is SGHNT, CDR2 YENEEA. CDR3 coding DNA: TGTGCCAGCAGCTTAGATCTCGGGGGGCCCGGGGAGCTGTTTTTT. This translates into CASSLDLGGPGELFF.

The chain recombines TRBV10-3 with TRBJ1-5; no clear D. This CDR3 has 15 amino acids. The V and J ends lost 0 bases and 2 bases respectively, with 8 bases between them. Germline CDR1 is ENHRY and CDR2 is SYGVKD. The CDR3 loop reads CAISESQDGNQPQHF. The DNA of the CDR3 is TGTGCCATCAGTGAGTCGCAGGACGGCAATCAGCCCCAGCATTTT.

The chain uses TRBV7-3 and TRBJ2-1; 12 bases line up with TRBD2. With 5 bases clipped from V and 9 bases from J, the junction kept 20 bases outside the gene matches. The CDR3 has 19 residues. The V gene's germline CDR1 is SGHTA and CDR2 FQGTGA. CDR3 amino acids: CASSPVAGGLAGVRGEQFF. The CDR3 nucleotides read TGTGCCAGCAGCCCAGTTGCCGGGGGACTAGCGGGCGTCAGGGGTGAGCAGTTCTTC.

The chain employs TRBV6-4 and TRBJ1-2; D gene unclear. V gave up 2 bases and J gave up 3 bases, with 4 bases separating them. The CDR3 loop spans 12 amino acids. From germline, CDR1 is MRHNA and CDR2 SNTAGT. CDR3 sequence (DNA): TGTGCCAGCAGTGACAGAGACTATGGCTACACCTTC. Amino acids: CASSDRDYGYTF.

The V call is TRBV21-1, the J call TRBJ1-4; TRBD1 reflects the table's D call only, with no check against the DNA. TRBV21-1 is flagged as a pseudogene. The CDR3 length is 14 residues. CDR3 sequence reads: CASSKEGLDEKLFF. CDR3 sequence (DNA): TGTGCCAGCAGCAAAGAGGGGTTGGATGAAAAACTGTTTTTT.

V and J are TRBV27 and TRBJ1-6; 7 bases are shared with TRBD1. This CDR3 spans 15 amino acids. V lost 2 bases, J lost 9 bases, and 7 bases stayed unmatched. CDR1 is MNHEY and CDR2 is SMNVEV in the germline V gene (reference sequence). For the CDR3, the DNA is TGTGCCAGCAGTTTACTCCAGGGGACAGTTTCACCCCTCCACTTT. Translated: CASSLLQGTVSPLHF.

This chain connects TRBV7-2 to TRBJ2-2; TRBD2 is a possible D gene (5 bases). Germline CDR1 SGHTA, CDR2 FQGNSA. V was trimmed by 4 bases and J by 3 bases, leaving 18 bases between them. CDR3 length: 17 residues. This chain's CDR3 is CASSSNRLRVDTGELFF. The DNA of the CDR3 is TGTGCCAGCAGCTCTAATAGGCTGCGGGTGGACACCGGGGAGCTGTTTTTT.

The gene calls are TRBV7-2 and TRBJ2-7, with TRBD1 identical over 7 bases. The CDR3 consists of 14 residues. Germline V gene data show CDR1 as SGHTA and CDR2 as FQGNSA. With 5 bases clipped from V and 4 bases from J, the junction kept 8 bases outside the gene matches. CDR3 nucleotide sequence: TGTGCCAGCAGCCGGGACAGCCCCATGTACGAGCAGTACTTC. This codes for CASSRDSPMYEQYF.

The J gene is TRBJ2-7, the V gene TRBV5-5, with D hard to call. V was trimmed by 4 bases and J by 0 bases, leaving 11 bases between them. The CDR3 loop spans 14 amino acids. Germline values: CDR1 SGHKS, CDR2 YYEKEE (reference sequence). CDR3 loop: CASSPAGSSYEQYF. Written as DNA, the CDR3 is TGTGCCAGCAGCCCCGCAGGTAGCTCCTACGAGCAGTACTTC. Full variable domain (outside the CDR3, taken from reference TRBV5-5 and TRBJ2-7): DAGVTQSPTHLIKTRGQQVTLRCSPISGHKSVSWYQQVLGQGPQFIFQYYEKEERGRGNFPDRFSARQFPNYSSELNVNALLLGDSALYLCASSPAGSSYEQYFGPGTRLTVT.

There are a few counts of this clone. The germline gene is not matched at one end of the junction; a read error may be the cause. J is TRBJ1-1 and V is TRBV18, with D perhaps matching TRBD1 (6 bases). Germline V gives CDR1 KGHSH, CDR2 LQKENI. This CDR3 is 14 amino acids long. CDR3 coding DNA: TGTGCCAGCTCCAATACCGGGACAAATATACCTGCTGTTTTC. It encodes CASSNTGTNIPAVF.